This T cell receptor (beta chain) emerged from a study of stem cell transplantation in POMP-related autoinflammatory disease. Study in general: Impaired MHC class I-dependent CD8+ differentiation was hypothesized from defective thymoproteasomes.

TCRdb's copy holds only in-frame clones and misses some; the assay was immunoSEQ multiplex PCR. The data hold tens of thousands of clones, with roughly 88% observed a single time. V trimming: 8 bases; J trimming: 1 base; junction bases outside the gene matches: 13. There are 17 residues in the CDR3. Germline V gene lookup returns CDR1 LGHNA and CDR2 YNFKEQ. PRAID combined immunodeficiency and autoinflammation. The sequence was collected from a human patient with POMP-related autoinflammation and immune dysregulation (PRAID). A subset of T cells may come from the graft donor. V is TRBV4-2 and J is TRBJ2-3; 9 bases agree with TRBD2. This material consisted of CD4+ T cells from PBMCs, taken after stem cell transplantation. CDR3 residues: CASRRMLSSGGTDTQYF. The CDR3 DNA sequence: TGTGCCAGCCGCCGAATGCTTTCTAGCGGGGGCACAGATACGCAGTATTTT.